Sequencing of this T cell receptor (beta chain) was carried out in a study of shared clonotypes between healthy human individuals. Study observations and caveats: Owing to a small donor count, the genetic and exposure-history diversity represented was limited. The naive CD4 repertoires of several donors were compared, and roughly 5% of clonotypes were shared.

Naive CD8 isolation took CD45RO-negative cells positively selected for CCR7 and excluded terminally differentiated effector memory CD45RA+ cells. Adult Caucasians living in Nashville, Tennessee made up all of the donors. This CDR3 comprises 14 residues. CDR1 and CDR2 (germline): SQVTM, ANQGSEA. V was pared by 0 bases and J by 4 bases, with 12 bases between. Profiling relied on immunoSEQ multiplex PCR, and the TCRdb table lists in-frame clones only, not all of them. This table holds under 700,000 clones, around 96% found once. On this clone itself: Its target is not known.

The sequence was collected from a woman aged 25 to 39 in good health. The chain carries TRBV29-1 and TRBJ2-5; D could derive from TRBD1 or TRBD2 (5 bases each). Source material: naive CD8+ T cells sorted from blood. The CDR3 sequence: CSVEDYGGVETQYF. The CDR3 bases are TGCAGCGTTGAAGATTATGGGGGAGTAGAGACCCAGTACTTC.